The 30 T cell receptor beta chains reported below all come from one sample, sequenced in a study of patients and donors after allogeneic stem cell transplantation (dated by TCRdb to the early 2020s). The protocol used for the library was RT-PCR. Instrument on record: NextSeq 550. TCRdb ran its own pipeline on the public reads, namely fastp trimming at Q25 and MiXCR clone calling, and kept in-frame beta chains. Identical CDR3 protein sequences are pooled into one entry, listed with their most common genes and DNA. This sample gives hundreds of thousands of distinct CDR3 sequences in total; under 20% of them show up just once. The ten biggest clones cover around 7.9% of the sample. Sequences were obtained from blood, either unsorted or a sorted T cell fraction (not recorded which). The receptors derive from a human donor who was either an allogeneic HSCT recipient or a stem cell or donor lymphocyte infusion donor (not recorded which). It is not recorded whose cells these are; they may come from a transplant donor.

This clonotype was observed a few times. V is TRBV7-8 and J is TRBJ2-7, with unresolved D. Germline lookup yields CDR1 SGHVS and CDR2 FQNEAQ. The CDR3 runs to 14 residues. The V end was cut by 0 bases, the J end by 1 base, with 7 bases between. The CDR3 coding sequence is TGTGCCAGCAGCTTAGCGGGGTTTTCCTACGAGCAGTACTTC. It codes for CASSLAGFSYEQYF.

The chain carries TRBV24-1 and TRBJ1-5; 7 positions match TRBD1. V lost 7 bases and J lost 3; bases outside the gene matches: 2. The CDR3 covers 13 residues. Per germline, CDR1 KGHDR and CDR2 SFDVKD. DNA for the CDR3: TGTGCCACCAGACAGGGGTCCAATCAGCCCCAGCATTTT. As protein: CATRQGSNQPQHF.

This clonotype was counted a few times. DNA of the CDR3: TGTGCCAGCAGCCCGAGCGACAGGAGGTGGACTGAAGCTTTCTTT. Protein product: CASSPSDRRWTEAFF. The chain uses TRBV7-2 and TRBJ1-1; TRBD1 is a possible D gene (6 bases). The CDR3 has 15 residues. The V end was cut by 5 bases, the J end by 5 bases, with 18 bases between. The germline CDR1 and CDR2 sequences are SGHTA and FQGNSA. Filled out from reference TRBV7-2 and TRBJ1-1, the complete variable domain reads GAGVSQSPSNKVTEKGKDVELRCDPISGHTALYWYRQSLGQGLEFLIYFQGNSAPDKSGLPSDRFSAERTGGSVSTLTIQRTQQEDSAVYLCASSPSDRRWTEAFFGQGTRLTVV.

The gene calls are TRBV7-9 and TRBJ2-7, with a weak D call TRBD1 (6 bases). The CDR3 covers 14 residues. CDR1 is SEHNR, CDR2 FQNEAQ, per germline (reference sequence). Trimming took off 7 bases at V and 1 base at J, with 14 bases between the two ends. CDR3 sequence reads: CASTMDSTSYEQYF. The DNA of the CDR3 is TGTGCCAGCACCATGGACAGTACATCCTACGAGCAGTACTTC.

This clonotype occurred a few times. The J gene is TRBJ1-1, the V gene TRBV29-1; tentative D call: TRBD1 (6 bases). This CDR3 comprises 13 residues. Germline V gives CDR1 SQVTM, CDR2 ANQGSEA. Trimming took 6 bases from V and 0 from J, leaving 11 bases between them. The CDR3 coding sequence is TGCAGCGTCCTGACAGGAATGAACACTGAAGCTTTCTTT. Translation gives CSVLTGMNTEAFF.

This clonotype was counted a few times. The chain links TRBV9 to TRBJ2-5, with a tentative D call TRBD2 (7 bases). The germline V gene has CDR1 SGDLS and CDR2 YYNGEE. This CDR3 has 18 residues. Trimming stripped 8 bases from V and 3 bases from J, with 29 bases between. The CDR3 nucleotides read TGTGCCAGTAATATGGGATCACAGGGAACTAGCGCAGAAGAGACCCAGTACTTC. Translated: CASNMGSQGTSAEETQYF.

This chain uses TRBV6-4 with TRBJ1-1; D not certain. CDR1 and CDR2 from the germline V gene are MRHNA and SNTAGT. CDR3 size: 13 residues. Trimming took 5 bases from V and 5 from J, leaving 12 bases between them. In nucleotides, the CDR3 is TGTGCCAGCAGTATGGTAATAGGGACTGAAGCTTTCTTT. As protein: CASSMVIGTEAFF.

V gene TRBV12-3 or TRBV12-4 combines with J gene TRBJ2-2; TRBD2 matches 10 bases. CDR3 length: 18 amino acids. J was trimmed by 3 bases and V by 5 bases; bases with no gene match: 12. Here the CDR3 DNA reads TGTGCCAGCAGTCCTGGGCACAGCGGGAGGGCCGACACCGGGGAGCTGTTTTTT. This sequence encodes CASSPGHSGRADTGELFF.

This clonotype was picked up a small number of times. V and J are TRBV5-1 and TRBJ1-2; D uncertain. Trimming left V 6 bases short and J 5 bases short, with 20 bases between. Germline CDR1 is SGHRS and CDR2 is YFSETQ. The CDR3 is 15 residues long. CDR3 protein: CASNIEEGSRYGYTF. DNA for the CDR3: TGCGCCAGCAACATAGAGGAGGGTTCGCGATATGGCTACACCTTC.

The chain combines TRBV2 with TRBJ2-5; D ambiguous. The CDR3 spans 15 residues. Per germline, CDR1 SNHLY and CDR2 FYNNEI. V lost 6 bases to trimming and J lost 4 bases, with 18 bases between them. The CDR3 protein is CASRLTSGTGETQYF. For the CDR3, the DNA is TGTGCCAGCAGGTTGACATCGGGTACGGGAGAGACCCAGTACTTC. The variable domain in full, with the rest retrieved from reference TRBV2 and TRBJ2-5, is EPEVTQTPSHQVTQMGQEVILRCVPISNHLYFYWYRQILGQKVEFLVSFYNNEISEKSEIFDDQFSVERPDGSNFTLKIRSTKLEDSAMYFCASRLTSGTGETQYFGPGTRLLVL.

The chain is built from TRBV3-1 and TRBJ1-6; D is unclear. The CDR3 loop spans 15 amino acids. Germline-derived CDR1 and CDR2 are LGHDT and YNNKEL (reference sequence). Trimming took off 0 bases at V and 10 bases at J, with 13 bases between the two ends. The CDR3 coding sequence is TGTGCCAGCAGCCAAGATCAGCGGGGAAACTCACCCCTCCACTTT. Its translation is CASSQDQRGNSPLHF.

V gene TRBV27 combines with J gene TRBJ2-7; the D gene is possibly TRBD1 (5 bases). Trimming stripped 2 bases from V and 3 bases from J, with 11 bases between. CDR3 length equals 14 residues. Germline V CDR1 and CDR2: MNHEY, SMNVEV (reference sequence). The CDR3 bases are TGTGCCAGCAGTTTAGGGGCACCTAACTACGAGCAGTACTTC. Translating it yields CASSLGAPNYEQYF.

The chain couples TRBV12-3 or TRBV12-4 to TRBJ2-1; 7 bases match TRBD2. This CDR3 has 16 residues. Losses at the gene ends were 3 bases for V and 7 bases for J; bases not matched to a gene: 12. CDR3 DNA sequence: TGTGCCAGCAGTTTTTCTAGCGGTCTTGGGGGGAATGAGCAGTTCTTC. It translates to CASSFSSGLGGNEQFF.

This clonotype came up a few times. The CDR3 loop reads CASSPWGRDRESPQHF. The CDR3 bases are TGTGCCAGCAGCCCCTGGGGCCGGGACAGGGAAAGTCCCCAGCATTTT. V gene TRBV7-3 combines with J gene TRBJ1-5; 9 nucleotides line up with TRBD1. J was trimmed by 10 bases and V by 5 bases; bases with no gene match: 15. The CDR3 has 16 amino acids. Germline V gene data show CDR1 as SGHTA and CDR2 as FQGTGA.

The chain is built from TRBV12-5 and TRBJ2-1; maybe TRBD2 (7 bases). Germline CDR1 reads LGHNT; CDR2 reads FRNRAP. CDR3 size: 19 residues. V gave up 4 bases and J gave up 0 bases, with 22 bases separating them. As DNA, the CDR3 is TGTGCTAGTGGTTCATCAGCCCGGGCGGGGGCCCCCTCCTACAATGAGCAGTTCTTC. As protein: CASGSSARAGAPSYNEQFF.

The CDR3: CASSQADRVANSPLHF. The DNA for the CDR3 is TGTGCCAGCAGCCAAGCCGACAGGGTGGCTAATTCACCCCTCCACTTT. The rearrangement links TRBV3-1 to TRBJ1-6; 7 bases line up with TRBD1. Germline trimming cut 1 base from V and 6 bases from J; bases unmatched to any gene: 6. Germline CDR1 LGHDT, CDR2 YNNKEL (reference sequence). CDR3 size: 16 residues.

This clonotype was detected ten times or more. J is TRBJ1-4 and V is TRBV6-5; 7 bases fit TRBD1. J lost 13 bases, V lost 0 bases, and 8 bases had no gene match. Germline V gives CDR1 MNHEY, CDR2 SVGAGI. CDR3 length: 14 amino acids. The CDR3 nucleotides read TGTGCCAGCAGTTACTCTTATCTGACAGGGACACTGTTTTTT. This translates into CASSYSYLTGTLFF.

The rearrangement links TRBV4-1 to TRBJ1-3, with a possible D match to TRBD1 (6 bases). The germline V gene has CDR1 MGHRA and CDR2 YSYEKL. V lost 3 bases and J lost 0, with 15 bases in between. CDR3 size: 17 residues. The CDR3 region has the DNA TGCGCCAGCAGCCAGGCGGGACACCCGAGCTCTGGAAACACCATATATTTT. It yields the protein CASSQAGHPSSGNTIYF.

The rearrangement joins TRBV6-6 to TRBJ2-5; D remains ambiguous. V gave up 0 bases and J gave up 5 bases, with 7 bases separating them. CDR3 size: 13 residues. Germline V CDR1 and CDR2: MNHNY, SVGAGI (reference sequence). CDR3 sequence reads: CASSYSLGETQYF. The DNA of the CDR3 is TGTGCCAGCAGTTACTCGCTAGGGGAGACCCAGTACTTC.

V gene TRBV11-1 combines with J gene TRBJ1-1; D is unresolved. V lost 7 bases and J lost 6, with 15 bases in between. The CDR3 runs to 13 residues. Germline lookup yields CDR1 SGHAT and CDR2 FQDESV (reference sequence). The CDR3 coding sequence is TGTGCCAGCACCCTTGAGGGCCGAGCTGAAGCTTTCTTT. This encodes CASTLEGRAEAFF.

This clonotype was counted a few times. CDR3 sequence reads: CASSQLGRGTYNEQFF. The CDR3 nucleotides are TGCGCCAGCAGCCAATTAGGGCGGGGGACCTACAATGAGCAGTTCTTC. The V gene is TRBV4-1, the J gene TRBJ2-1, with 7 nucleotides matching TRBD2. Germline lookup yields CDR1 MGHRA and CDR2 YSYEKL. V shed 2 bases and J 2 bases; nucleotides not matched to a gene: 6. This CDR3 has 16 amino acids.

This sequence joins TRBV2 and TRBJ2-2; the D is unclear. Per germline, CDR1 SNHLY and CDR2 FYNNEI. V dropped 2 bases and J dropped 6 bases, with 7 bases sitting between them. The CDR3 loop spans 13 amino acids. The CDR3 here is CASSEYLSGELFF. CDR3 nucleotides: TGTGCCAGCAGTGAATATTTGTCCGGGGAGCTGTTTTTT.

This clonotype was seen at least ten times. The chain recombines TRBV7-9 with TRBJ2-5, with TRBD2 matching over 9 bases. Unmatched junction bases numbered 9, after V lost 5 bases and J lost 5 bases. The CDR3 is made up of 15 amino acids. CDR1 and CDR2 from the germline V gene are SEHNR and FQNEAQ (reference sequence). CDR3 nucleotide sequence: TGTGCCAGCAGCCGGTCTAGCGGGGACTGGGAGACCCAGTACTTC. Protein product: CASSRSSGDWETQYF. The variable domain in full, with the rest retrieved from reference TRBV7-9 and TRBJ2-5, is DTGVSQNPRHKITKRGQNVTFRCDPISEHNRLYWYRQTLGQGPEFLTYFQNEAQLEKSRLLSDRFSAERPKGSFSTLEIQRTEQGDSAMYLCASSRSSGDWETQYFGPGTRLLVL.

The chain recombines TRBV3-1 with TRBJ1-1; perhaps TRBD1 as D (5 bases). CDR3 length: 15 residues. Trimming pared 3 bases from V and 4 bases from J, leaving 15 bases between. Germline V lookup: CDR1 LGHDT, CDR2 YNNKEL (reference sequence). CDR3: CASSQCVGVGTEAFF. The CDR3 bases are TGTGCCAGCAGCCAGTGCGTGGGGGTAGGCACTGAAGCTTTCTTT.

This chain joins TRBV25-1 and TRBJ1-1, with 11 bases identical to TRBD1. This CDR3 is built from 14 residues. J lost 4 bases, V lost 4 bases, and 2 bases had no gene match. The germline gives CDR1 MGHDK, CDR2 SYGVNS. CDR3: CASSAGTGGTEAFF. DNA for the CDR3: TGTGCCAGCAGTGCTGGGACAGGGGGCACTGAAGCTTTCTTT. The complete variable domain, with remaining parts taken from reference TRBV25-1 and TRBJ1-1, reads EADIYQTPRYLVIGTGKKITLECSQTMGHDKMYWYQQDPGMELHLIHYSYGVNSTEKGDLSSESTVSRIRTEHFPLTLESARPSHTSQYLCASSAGTGGTEAFFGQGTRLTVV.

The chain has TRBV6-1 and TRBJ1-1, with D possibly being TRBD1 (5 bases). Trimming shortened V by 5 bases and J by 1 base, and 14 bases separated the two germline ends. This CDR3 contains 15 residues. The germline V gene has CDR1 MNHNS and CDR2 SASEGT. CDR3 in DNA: TGTGCCAGCAGTCCCACCTGGGGGACGAACACTGAAGCTTTCTTT. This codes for CASSPTWGTNTEAFF.

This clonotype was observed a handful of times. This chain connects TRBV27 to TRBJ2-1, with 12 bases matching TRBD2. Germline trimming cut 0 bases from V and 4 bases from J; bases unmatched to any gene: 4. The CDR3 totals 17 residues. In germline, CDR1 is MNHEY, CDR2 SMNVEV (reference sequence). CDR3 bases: TGTGCCAGCAGTTTATCGATGACTAGCGGGGGATACAATGAGCAGTTCTTC. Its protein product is CASSLSMTSGGYNEQFF.

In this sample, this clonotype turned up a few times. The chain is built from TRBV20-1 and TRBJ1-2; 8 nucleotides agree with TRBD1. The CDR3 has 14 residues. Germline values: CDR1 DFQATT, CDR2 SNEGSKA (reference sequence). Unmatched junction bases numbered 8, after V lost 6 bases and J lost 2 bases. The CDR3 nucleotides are TGCAGTGCAGAGCCCAGGGGGCCGAACTATGGCTACACCTTC. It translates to CSAEPRGPNYGYTF.

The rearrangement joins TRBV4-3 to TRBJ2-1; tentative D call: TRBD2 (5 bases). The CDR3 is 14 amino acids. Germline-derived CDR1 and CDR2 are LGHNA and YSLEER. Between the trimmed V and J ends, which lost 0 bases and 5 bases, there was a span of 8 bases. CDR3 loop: CASSQEGANNEQFF. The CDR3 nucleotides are TGCGCCAGCAGCCAAGAGGGAGCTAACAATGAGCAGTTCTTC.

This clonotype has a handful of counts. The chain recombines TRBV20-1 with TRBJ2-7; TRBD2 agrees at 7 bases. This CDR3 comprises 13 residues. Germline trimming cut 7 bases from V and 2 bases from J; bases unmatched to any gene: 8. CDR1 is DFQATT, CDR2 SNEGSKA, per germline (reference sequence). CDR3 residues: CSVGRESTYEQYF. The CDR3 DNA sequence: TGCAGTGTGGGGCGGGAGTCGACCTACGAGCAGTACTTC.